One sample yielded the 9 T cell receptor beta chains listed below, sequenced in a study of T cell repertoires in cytomegalovirus infection (dated by TCRdb to the late 2010s). These receptors have no identified antigens. Sequencing instrument: Illumina HiSeq 1500. TCRdb redid the processing of the public reads, applying fastp at Q25 and MiXCR, and retained in-frame beta chains. Each CDR3 protein gets just one entry, which takes the most common genes and DNA from the rows behind it. This sample gives some 900,000 distinct CDR3 sequences in total; about 31% of them show up just once. The top ten hold about an eighth of the sample. What this sample's treatment or condition label stands for: in vitro stimulation with specific CMV peptide epitopes to enrich CMV-specific T cells. The source material was cultured CD8+ T cells from PBMCs, sampled from culture after CMV antigen stimulation. The source is a human donor in good health (CMV status not recorded). Some clones in this sample may be carry-over from other donors' samples.

The chain links TRBV19 to TRBJ1-5; D unresolved. Looked up from germline, CDR1 is LNHDA and CDR2 is SQIVND (reference sequence). The CDR3 extends over 17 amino acids. V was trimmed by 2 bases and J by 0 bases, leaving 14 bases between them. This chain's CDR3 is CASSIPLWGSSNQPQHF. Here the CDR3 DNA reads TGTGCCAGTAGTATACCCCTTTGGGGATCTAGCAATCAGCCCCAGCATTTT.

This clonotype came up many times. The chain employs TRBV7-9 and TRBJ2-7, with 8 bases lining up with TRBD1. CDR1 is SEHNR, CDR2 FQNEAQ, per germline (reference sequence). The CDR3 has 12 residues. J lost 1 base, V lost 11 bases, and 4 bases had no gene match. This CDR3 is CASGDRSYEQYV. The CDR3 region has the DNA TGTGCCTCTGGGGACAGGTCCTACGAGCAGTACGTC.

The genes are TRBV7-9 and TRBJ1-6; weak D call: TRBD1 (6 bases). CDR1 and CDR2 (germline): SEHNR, FQNEAQ (reference sequence). CDR3 length: 17 amino acids. Trimming pared 5 bases from V and 10 bases from J, leaving 24 bases between. In DNA, the CDR3 is TGTGCCAGCAGCGACGGCGGGGGGGGGCCGCCTGGATCACCCCTCCACTTT. Amino acid sequence: CASSDGGGGPPGSPLHF.

The J gene is TRBJ2-2, the V gene TRBV4-1, with a tentative D call TRBD1 (5 bases). This CDR3 contains 14 residues. Germline assignment: CDR1 MGHRA and CDR2 YSYEKL. V was pared by 4 bases and J by 7 bases, with 13 bases between. CDR3: CASSLTPRDGELFF. The CDR3 region has the DNA TGCGCCAGCAGCCTGACCCCCAGGGACGGGGAGCTGTTTTTT.

The CDR3 DNA reads as TGTGCCAGCAGCCAATGGACTAGCGGGGTTAGCACAGATACGCAGTATTTT. Protein product: CASSQWTSGVSTDTQYF. This rearrangement joins TRBV4-2 to TRBJ2-3; 12 bases are a match to TRBD2. The CDR3 is 17 amino acids. With 2 bases clipped from V and 0 bases from J, the junction kept 3 bases outside the gene matches. Germline-derived CDR1 and CDR2 are LGHNA and YNFKEQ.

This clonotype was seen a few times. The chain uses TRBV12-3 or TRBV12-4 and TRBJ1-2; D possibly corresponds to TRBD1 (6 bases). V dropped 8 bases and J dropped 3 bases, with 13 bases sitting between them. The CDR3 spans 13 residues. The CDR3 spells CASALGGHYGYTF. CDR3 nucleotides: TGTGCCAGCGCTCTAGGGGGGCACTATGGCTACACCTTC.

The rearrangement links TRBV2 to TRBJ2-7, with 7 bases aligning to TRBD1. This CDR3 has 17 amino acids. J lost 0 bases, V lost 6 bases, and 14 bases had no gene match. Germline-derived CDR1 and CDR2 are SNHLY and FYNNEI. The CDR3 region is CASSGPMTGPISYEQYF. The CDR3 DNA follows: TGTGCCAGCAGCGGACCCATGACAGGGCCAATCTCCTACGAGCAGTACTTC.

The chain joins TRBV5-4 to TRBJ2-1; tentative D call: TRBD1 (8 bases). Germline V CDR1 and CDR2: SGHNT, YYREEE (reference sequence). This CDR3 has 16 residues. The ends were cut back, 2 bases at V and 14 bases at J, with 26 bases in the middle. CDR3 sequence (DNA): TGTGCCAGCAGCTTCGAGCAGGGGGCAAATTGGGGGGGAGAGTTCTTC. It encodes CASSFEQGANWGGEFF.

The chain carries TRBV25-1 and TRBJ1-5; the D is unclear. V was cut by 3 bases and J by 3 bases, with 9 bases left in between. From germline, CDR1 is MGHDK and CDR2 SYGVNS. There are 14 residues in the CDR3. In DNA form, the CDR3 reads TGTGCCAGCAGTGATTTCGGTTCCAATCAGCCCCAGCATTTT. This encodes CASSDFGSNQPQHF. Using reference TRBV25-1 and TRBJ1-5 for the parts outside the CDR3, the full variable domain is EADIYQTPRYLVIGTGKKITLECSQTMGHDKMYWYQQDPGMELHLIHYSYGVNSTEKGDLSSESTVSRIRTEHFPLTLESARPSHTSQYLCASSDFGSNQPQHFGDGTRLSIL.